Below, 21 T cell receptor beta chains from the same sample are listed, as sequenced in a study of cytomegalovirus exposure and HLA in healthy donors. The primer mix had 60 Vbeta and 13 Jbeta primers. The table came from immunoSEQ multiplex PCR; TCRdb's copy has only in-frame clones and leaves some out. This table holds about 250,000 clones, around 80% found once. Sequences were obtained from PBMCs. These receptors originate from a boy aged 5-17 years in good health and CMV-seronegative.

The chain couples TRBV27 to TRBJ2-1, with D tentatively TRBD2 (6 bases). V lost 3 bases to trimming and J lost 7 bases, with 13 bases between them. The CDR3 consists of 14 residues. Germline V gives CDR1 MNHEY, CDR2 SMNVEV (reference sequence). CDR3 sequence (DNA): TGTGCCAGCAGTTTGCCGACTAGAATGAATGAGCAGTTCTTC. Its protein is CASSLPTRMNEQFF.

The chain joins TRBV6-1 to TRBJ2-5; TRBD2 is a possible D gene (5 bases). The CDR3 length is 16 residues. Trimming removed 4 bases at V and 7 bases at J, with 22 bases between. CDR1 and CDR2 from the germline V gene are MNHNS and SASEGT. The CDR3 loop is CASSGTTIYGVGTQYF. CDR3 sequence (DNA): TGTGCCAGCAGTGGAACGACTATTTATGGTGTCGGGACCCAGTACTTC.

The V call is TRBV5-1, the J call TRBJ2-7; tentative D call: TRBD1 (6 bases). Per germline, CDR1 SGHRS and CDR2 YFSETQ. The V end was cut by 0 bases, the J end by 4 bases, with 11 bases between. This CDR3 contains 14 residues. CDR3 in DNA: TGCGCCAGCAGCTTGGTCCCCGGACAGTACGAGCAGTACTTC. It yields the protein CASSLVPGQYEQYF.

V is TRBV14 and J is TRBJ2-1; D perhaps matches TRBD2 (6 bases). Germline CDR1 and CDR2: SGHDN and FVKESK. The CDR3 is 18 amino acids. V lost 0 bases, J lost 8 bases, and 23 bases lay in between. CDR3 region: CASSQEGVTAFPGDEQFF. CDR3 in DNA: TGTGCCAGCAGCCAAGAAGGGGTGACGGCCTTCCCGGGGGATGAGCAGTTCTTC.

This clone was found once. This chain links TRBV13 with TRBJ1-1; perhaps TRBD1 as D (5 bases). The CDR3 loop spans 16 amino acids. Germline V gene sequence: CDR1 PRHDT, CDR2 FYEKMQ (reference sequence). V lost 5 bases and J lost 1, with 17 bases in between. The CDR3 DNA sequence: TGTGCCAGCAGCCCCTTAAGGGGAGGCGGGAACACTGAAGCTTTCTTT. Protein sequence: CASSPLRGGGNTEAFF.

This clone has more than one count but fewer than ten. V and J are TRBV6-1 and TRBJ1-1; D remains unclear. Between the trimmed V and J ends, which lost 4 bases and 1 base, there was a span of 10 bases. Germline assignment: CDR1 MNHNS and CDR2 SASEGT. This CDR3 is 14 amino acids long. CDR3 coding DNA: TGTGCCAGCAGTGCTGGGCAGGAGAACACTGAAGCTTTCTTT. Translating it yields CASSAGQENTEAFF.

A remark on this clone: This sample also contains other DNA sequences that code for the same CDR3. The chain carries TRBV5-1 and TRBJ1-1; D remains ambiguous. V lost 0 bases to trimming and J lost 3 bases, with 6 bases between them. Germline assignment: CDR1 SGHRS and CDR2 YFSETQ. The CDR3 spans 13 residues. This chain's CDR3 is CASSLVRDTEAFF. The DNA of the CDR3 is TGCGCCAGCAGCTTGGTACGGGACACTGAAGCTTTCTTT. Drawing the rest from reference TRBV5-1 and TRBJ1-1, the complete variable domain is KAGVTQTPRYLIKTRGQQVTLSCSPISGHRSVSWYQQTPGQGLQFLFEYFSETQRNKGNFPGRFSGRQFSNSRSEMNVSTLELGDSALYLCASSLVRDTEAFFGQGTRLTVV.

In this sample, this clone turned up a few times. V and J are TRBV27 and TRBJ2-7, with 7 bases lining up with TRBD1. J gave up 2 bases and V 2 bases, and 0 bases lay outside the gene matches. Germline CDR1 is MNHEY and CDR2 is SMNVEV (reference sequence). The CDR3 runs to 13 residues. The CDR3: CASSLRGPYEQYF. The CDR3, as DNA: TGTGCCAGCAGTTTAAGGGGGCCCTACGAGCAGTACTTC.

The rearrangement links TRBV5-4 to TRBJ1-2, with 8 bases identical to TRBD1. This CDR3 spans 15 amino acids. Per germline, CDR1 SGHNT and CDR2 YYREEE (reference sequence). V lost 2 bases, J lost 7 bases, and 10 bases stayed unmatched. The CDR3 region is CASSFWTGTRPGYTF. The CDR3 bases are TGTGCCAGCAGCTTCTGGACAGGGACAAGGCCTGGCTACACCTTC.

The V and J genes are TRBV10-1 and TRBJ1-3; 8 nucleotides align to TRBD1. J gave up 0 bases and V 6 bases, and 13 bases lay outside the gene matches. This CDR3 is built from 18 residues. Germline lookup yields CDR1 WNHNN and CDR2 SYGVQD (reference sequence). The CDR3 loop reads CASSKPLDRAFSGNTIYF. DNA of the CDR3: TGCGCCAGCAGCAAACCGCTGGACAGGGCTTTCTCTGGAAACACCATATATTTT.

This chain connects TRBV11-2 to TRBJ1-2; D is possibly TRBD1 (5 bases). CDR1 and CDR2 from the germline V gene are SGHAT and FQNNGV. This CDR3 spans 15 amino acids. V was shortened by 2 bases and J by 2 bases, with 12 bases between the two germline ends. CDR3 nucleotides: TGTGCCAGCAGCTTATCGTCGGGGGACAACTATGGCTACACCTTC. Protein sequence: CASSLSSGDNYGYTF.

This clone has a single count. V is TRBV19 and J is TRBJ2-3, with D possibly TRBD1 on 6 matching bases. The V and J ends lost 4 bases and 5 bases respectively, with 13 bases between them. CDR3 length: 14 amino acids. Germline assignment: CDR1 LNHDA and CDR2 SQIVND (reference sequence). The DNA for the CDR3 is TGTGCCAGTAGTACCCGGACAGCCCGAGATACGCAGTATTTT. Its protein is CASSTRTARDTQYF.

Concerning this clone: The conserved phenylalanine or tryptophan normally closing the CDR3 is absent here, so this likely arose from a read error. The DNA is omitted, as the CDR3 cannot be located on it reliably, and the CDR3 follows TCRdb's listing. This sequence joins TRBV5-6 and TRBJ1-2. Including both end residues, the CDR3 is 11 amino acids long. Germline V lookup: CDR1 SGHDT, CDR2 YYEEEE. CDR3 region: CASSLEASVLV.

The chain is built from TRBV10-1 and TRBJ2-4; D is ambiguous. The CDR3 is 14 residues long. Germline values: CDR1 WNHNN, CDR2 SYGVQD (reference sequence). V gave up 3 bases and J gave up 6 bases, with 12 bases separating them. CDR3 protein: CASSDGTPGNIQYF. The CDR3 nucleotides read TGCGCCAGCAGTGATGGTACCCCCGGAAACATTCAGTACTTC.

This clone was seen only a few times. This chain links TRBV7-2 with TRBJ2-1; TRBD2 is a possible D gene (6 bases). The CDR3 sequence is 15 residues long. The germline V gene encodes CDR1 SGHTA and CDR2 FQGNSA. V was trimmed by 2 bases and J by 0 bases, leaving 8 bases between them. The CDR3 coding sequence is TGTGCCAGCAGCTTACACGGGAGCTCCTACAATGAGCAGTTCTTC. Residues: CASSLHGSSYNEQFF.

The chain couples TRBV5-1 to TRBJ1-2, with D perhaps TRBD1 (5 bases). This CDR3 spans 14 amino acids. Per the germline V gene, CDR1 is SGHRS and CDR2 is YFSETQ. Trimming shortened V by 2 bases and J by 7 bases, and 15 bases separated the two germline ends. CDR3 protein: CASSLEAQGSGYTF. In DNA, the CDR3 is TGCGCCAGCAGCTTAGAGGCTCAGGGATCTGGCTACACCTTC.

The V and J genes are TRBV30 and TRBJ1-1, with 7 bases matching TRBD1. CDR1 is GTSNPN and CDR2 is SVGIG in the germline V gene (reference sequence). The CDR3 is 14 amino acids. Trimming at V came to 7 bases and at J to 5 bases, leaving 13 bases not matched to a gene. CDR3 amino acids: CASGVSTGSTEAFF. As DNA, the CDR3 is TGTGCCTCTGGAGTTTCGACAGGGAGTACTGAAGCTTTCTTT.

The rearrangement joins TRBV5-4 to TRBJ2-5; the match to TRBD2 covers 11 bases. J was trimmed by 7 bases and V by 3 bases; bases with no gene match: 17. CDR1 and CDR2 from the germline V gene are SGHNT and YYREEE (reference sequence). The CDR3 runs to 18 residues. CDR3 residues: CASSSDDLPGLAGGTQYF. DNA of the CDR3: TGTGCCAGCAGCTCCGACGACCTCCCCGGACTAGCGGGTGGGACCCAGTACTTC.

A note on this clone: The junction shows a germline mismatch at one end, possibly a read error. The gene calls are TRBV7-9 and TRBJ1-1; maybe TRBD1 (5 bases). From germline, CDR1 is SEHNR and CDR2 FQNEAQ (reference sequence). This CDR3 spans 13 amino acids. In DNA form, the CDR3 reads TGTTCCAGCAGCCCAGACGGGGGGACTGAAGCTTTCTTT. This gives the protein CSSSPDGGTEAFF.

The rearrangement links TRBV7-2 to TRBJ1-5; tentative D call: TRBD1 (6 bases). In germline, CDR1 is SGHTA, CDR2 FQGNSA. CDR3 length equals 15 residues. V was cut by 2 bases and J by 4 bases, with 12 bases left in between. DNA of the CDR3: TGTGCCAGCAGCTTACTACGGGGGGCAAATCAGCCCCAGCATTTT. It encodes CASSLLRGANQPQHF.

This clone was seen a handful of times. The chain combines TRBV4-1 with TRBJ1-4; D is undetermined. Germline V CDR1 and CDR2: MGHRA, YSYEKL. This CDR3 comprises 13 residues. Trimming shortened V by 2 bases and J by 7 bases, and 8 bases separated the two germline ends. CDR3 nucleotides: TGCGCCAGCAGCCAACCGACAAGTGAAAAACTGTTTTTT. The encoded protein is CASSQPTSEKLFF.